This T cell receptor beta chain was profiled in a study of PD-L1 blockade in urothelial cancer. Study-wide background: Patients commenced atezolizumab around 2014, and it was given at 1,200 mg intravenously every 3 weeks. Blood analyses occurred 3 weeks (second dose) and 6 weeks post treatment start.

This CDR3 spans 12 amino acids. V lost 0 bases and J 4 bases, leaving 4 bases between the germline ends. Germline V gene sequence: CDR1 SGHRS, CDR2 YFSETQ. Assay: immunoSEQ multiplex PCR; the TCRdb copy retains only in-frame clones and omits some. The sample yields approximately 20,000 clones, roughly 89% seen once. The sequences come from PBMCs, collected around atezolizumab (anti-PD-L1) treatment. The TCR sequence derives from a woman aged 60-75 years with urothelial cancer. The chain recombines TRBV5-1 with TRBJ2-5; D ambiguous. CDR3 in amino acids: CASSLASETQYF. The DNA for the CDR3 is TGCGCCAGCAGCTTGGCCTCAGAGACCCAGTACTTC.